The sample holds many counts of the clone carrying this T cell receptor beta chain. This specimen belongs to a study of CD8+CD57+ T cells in acquired aplastic anemia. The study profiled TCR beta VDJ and CDR3 using genomic DNA as template. TCRdb passed the reads through MiXCR, listing each CDR3 protein once. The sample carries about 110,000 distinct CDR3 sequences, around half recorded once. The CDR3 runs 15 residues. V gave up 1 base and J gave up 0 bases, with 9 bases separating them. Germline V gene data show CDR1 as LGHNA and CDR2 as YSLEER. The chain links TRBV4-3 to TRBJ1-2, with D unresolved. The sequence was obtained from a human donor in good health, serving as a control. The sample comprised sorted CD4+, CD8+, or CD8+CD57+ T cells (not recorded which) from PBMCs. CDR3 residues: CASSQGALANYGYTF. In nucleotides, the CDR3 is TGCGCCAGCAGCCAAGGGGCTTTAGCTAACTATGGCTACACCTTC.